The T cell receptor beta chain under discussion was sequenced for a study of cytomegalovirus exposure and HLA in healthy donors. On this clone itself: Its target is not known.

V was cut by 6 bases and J by 6 bases, with 14 bases left in between. In germline, CDR1 is SEHNR, CDR2 FQNEAQ (reference sequence). The CDR3 contains 14 residues. The assay was immunoSEQ multiplex PCR, and TCRdb's table has in-frame clones only and misses some. The table lists some 170,000 clones, 85% of them singletons. Whole-study findings and limits: Three chains linked to CMV were shown in vitro to be specific for CMV antigens.

This clonotype was sampled from a man in his thirties or forties in good health and CMV-seropositive. The chain links TRBV7-9 to TRBJ2-2; no firm D call. The sample consisted of PBMCs. This CDR3 is CASSRPGRAGELFF. CDR3 nucleotide sequence: TGTGCCAGCAGTCGACCGGGTCGGGCCGGGGAGCTGTTTTTT.